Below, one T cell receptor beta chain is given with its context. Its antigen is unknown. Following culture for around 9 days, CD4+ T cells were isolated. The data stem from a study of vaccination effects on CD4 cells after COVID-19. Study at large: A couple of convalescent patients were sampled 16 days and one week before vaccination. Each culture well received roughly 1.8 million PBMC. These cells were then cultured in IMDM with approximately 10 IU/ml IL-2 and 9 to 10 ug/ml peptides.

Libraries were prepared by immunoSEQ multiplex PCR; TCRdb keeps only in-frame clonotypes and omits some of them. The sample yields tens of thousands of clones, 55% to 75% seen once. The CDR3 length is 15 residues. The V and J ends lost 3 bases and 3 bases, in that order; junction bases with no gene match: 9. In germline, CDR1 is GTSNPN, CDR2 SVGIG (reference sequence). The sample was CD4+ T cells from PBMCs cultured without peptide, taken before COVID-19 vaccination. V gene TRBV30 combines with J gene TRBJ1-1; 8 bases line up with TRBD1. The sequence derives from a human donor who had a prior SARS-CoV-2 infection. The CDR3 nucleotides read TGTGCCTGGAGAGTCGGACAGGGTGAATACACTGAAGCTTTCTTT. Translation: CAWRVGQGEYTEAFF. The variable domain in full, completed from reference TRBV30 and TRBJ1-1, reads SQTIHQWPATLVQPVGSPLSLECTVEGTSNPNLYWYRQAAGRGLQLLFYSVGIGQISSEVPQNLSASRPQDRQFILSSKKLLLSDSGFYLCAWRVGQGEYTEAFFGQGTRLTVV.